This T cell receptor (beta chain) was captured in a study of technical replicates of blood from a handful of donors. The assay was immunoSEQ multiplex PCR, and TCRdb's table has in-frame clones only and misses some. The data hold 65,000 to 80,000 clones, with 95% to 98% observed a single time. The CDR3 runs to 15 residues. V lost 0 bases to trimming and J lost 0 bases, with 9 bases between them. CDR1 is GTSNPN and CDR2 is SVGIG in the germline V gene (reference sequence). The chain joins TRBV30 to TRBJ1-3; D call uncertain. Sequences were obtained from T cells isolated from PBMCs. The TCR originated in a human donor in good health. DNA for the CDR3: TGTGCCTGGAGTGTACGTCGTAGCTCTGGAAACACCATATATTTT. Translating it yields CAWSVRRSSGNTIYF.